One and the same sample provided the 26 T cell receptor beta chains below, sequenced in a study of T-cell reconstitution after alpha-beta-depleted transplantation in children. For TCRbeta, the library was prepared with unique molecular identifiers. TCRdb reanalysed the PCR reads using MiXCR and keeps one entry per CDR3 protein. This table has more than 400,000 distinct CDR3 sequences, around 46% appearing once. Material: PBMCs, obtained before TCRalphabeta/CD19-depleted stem cell transplant. These receptors all stem from a girl aged 2 to 10 with aplastic anemia, due to receive a stem cell transplant.

This clonotype was observed a few times. V usage is TRBV3-1 and J usage is TRBJ2-2, with TRBD2 as a possible D gene (5 bases). The V and J ends lost 0 bases and 4 bases respectively, with 12 bases between them. The CDR3 is 16 amino acids. Germline CDR1 is LGHDT and CDR2 is YNNKEL (reference sequence). CDR3 nucleotides: TGTGCCAGCAGCCAAGACCCCCTAGCAGGCACCGGGGAGCTGTTTTTT. Translation: CASSQDPLAGTGELFF.

V is TRBV12-3 or TRBV12-4 and J is TRBJ1-1, with a possible D match to TRBD1 (6 bases). Trimming shortened V by 6 bases and J by 3 bases, and 14 bases separated the two germline ends. CDR3 length: 14 amino acids. The CDR3 sequence is CASRPGQPYTEAFF. CDR3 sequence (DNA): TGTGCCAGCAGGCCCGGACAGCCTTACACTGAAGCTTTCTTT.

The J gene is TRBJ2-1, the V gene TRBV5-1, with 9 bases fitting TRBD2. V dropped 5 bases and J dropped 10; count of bases not matched to a gene: 7. This CDR3 contains 13 residues. Germline values: CDR1 SGHRS, CDR2 YFSETQ. The CDR3 coding sequence is TGCGCCAGCAGAACCGAGCGGGAGGACGAGCAGTTCTTC. Translation: CASRTEREDEQFF.

V is TRBV29-1 and J is TRBJ2-1; D may be TRBD1 (5 bases). Germline values: CDR1 SQVTM, CDR2 ANQGSEA. The CDR3 is 11 amino acids. The V and J ends lost 6 bases and 10 bases respectively, with 13 bases between them. CDR3 DNA: TGCAGCGTGGGGCGCACGCGGGAGCAGTTCTTC. This gives the protein CSVGRTREQFF.

V usage is TRBV20-1 and J usage is TRBJ2-1; TRBD2 agrees at 14 bases. The V and J ends lost 5 bases and 0 bases, in that order; junction bases with no gene match: 6. The CDR3 covers 17 residues. The germline V gene has CDR1 DFQATT and CDR2 SNEGSKA (reference sequence). In DNA form, the CDR3 reads TGCAGTGCTTCCTCCGGGACTAGCGGGAGCTCCTACAATGAGCAGTTCTTC. Its translation: CSASSGTSGSSYNEQFF.

V usage is TRBV5-1 and J usage is TRBJ1-2; D may be TRBD1 (5 bases). The V gene's germline CDR1 is SGHRS and CDR2 YFSETQ. The CDR3 contains 18 residues. V lost 4 bases, J lost 1 base, and 23 bases lay in between. CDR3 loop: CASSRVLGYEGFNYGYTF. The CDR3 region has the DNA TGCGCCAGCAGCCGGGTGTTGGGGTACGAGGGGTTTAACTATGGCTACACCTTC.

This clonotype was seen many times. The DNA of the CDR3 is TGTGCCAGCATTTCGGGACAGGGGGCGGTCGCCTACGAGCAGTACTTC. This gives the protein CASISGQGAVAYEQYF. The rearrangement links TRBV6-5 to TRBJ2-7; 12 bases match TRBD1. The germline V gene has CDR1 MNHEY and CDR2 SVGAGI. Trimming took 7 bases from V and 2 from J; bases not matched to a gene: 9. The CDR3 consists of 16 residues.

This rearrangement joins TRBV7-9 to TRBJ2-4; 7 nucleotides match TRBD1. Germline loops: CDR1 SEHNR, CDR2 FQNEAQ (reference sequence). The CDR3 contains 16 residues. V dropped 6 bases and J dropped 4; count of bases not matched to a gene: 12. In nucleotides, the CDR3 is TGTGCCAGCAGTTGGGACAGAAATCGCCAAAAAAACATTCAGTACTTC. Its translation is CASSWDRNRQKNIQYF.

The chain recombines TRBV20-1 with TRBJ2-3, with 7 bases identical to TRBD2. The germline gives CDR1 DFQATT, CDR2 SNEGSKA (reference sequence). Losses at the gene ends were 5 bases for V and 4 bases for J; bases not matched to a gene: 9. This CDR3 contains 14 residues. The CDR3 spells CSAFKMGGADTQYF. Here the CDR3 DNA reads TGCAGTGCTTTTAAGATGGGGGGGGCAGATACGCAGTATTTT.

This clonotype was detected ten times or more. This chain connects TRBV12-3 or TRBV12-4 to TRBJ1-5; tentative D call: TRBD1 (5 bases). The CDR3 is 16 amino acids. Trimming removed 5 bases from V and 6 bases from J, with 20 bases in between. This CDR3 reads CASSPSIGAQGQPQHF. In DNA, the CDR3 is TGTGCCAGCAGTCCTAGTATCGGGGCCCAGGGTCAGCCCCAGCATTTT.

This clonotype was seen ten or more times. The rearrangement joins TRBV4-1 to TRBJ2-7; D is undetermined. CDR3 length equals 17 residues. V was cut by 1 base and J by 0 bases, with 16 bases left in between. Germline loops: CDR1 MGHRA, CDR2 YSYEKL. CDR3 in DNA: TGCGCCAGCAGCCAAGGGAGAGGATATGGTAGCTCCTACGAGCAGTACTTC. This encodes CASSQGRGYGSSYEQYF.

This clonotype showed up just once. The rearrangement links TRBV6-5 to TRBJ2-5; 9 nucleotides agree with TRBD2. Germline V CDR1 and CDR2: MNHEY, SVGAGI. The V segment lost 2 bases and the J segment 5 bases; nucleotides outside the gene matches: 3. CDR3 size: 14 residues. The CDR3 nucleotides are TGTGCCAGCAGTTACGCGGGAGGGCCGGAGACCCAGTACTTC. It translates to CASSYAGGPETQYF.

This clonotype was seen many times. The gene calls are TRBV6-6 and TRBJ2-1; no clear D. The V gene's germline CDR1 is MNHNY and CDR2 SVGAGI (reference sequence). V lost 8 bases to trimming and J lost 9 bases, with 11 bases between them. The CDR3 is 11 amino acids. The CDR3 spells CASAQRREQFF. As DNA, the CDR3 is TGTGCCAGCGCCCAGAGGCGTGAGCAGTTCTTC.

This clonotype has only a few counts. The chain has TRBV6-1 and TRBJ2-4; either TRBD1 or TRBD2 may fit D (5 bases each). The germline V and J ends were trimmed by 5 bases and 0 bases, with 11 bases remaining between them. Per the germline V gene, CDR1 is MNHNS and CDR2 is SASEGT. CDR3 length equals 15 residues. The CDR3 DNA follows: TGTGCCAGCAGTCGCAGGGAGCTAGCCAAAAACATTCAGTACTTC. The encoded protein is CASSRRELAKNIQYF.

The chain employs TRBV12-3 or TRBV12-4 and TRBJ2-2; 7 bases line up with TRBD2. This CDR3 is 15 amino acids long. V gave up 3 bases and J gave up 1 base; unmatched junction bases: 2. The CDR3 loop is CASSFSSGNTGELFF. Here the CDR3 DNA reads TGTGCCAGCAGTTTTTCTAGCGGGAACACCGGGGAGCTGTTTTTT.

The chain joins TRBV12-3 or TRBV12-4 to TRBJ2-1; TRBD2 agrees at 10 bases. V trimming: 6 bases; J trimming: 3 bases; junction bases outside the gene matches: 8. The CDR3 runs to 16 residues. The CDR3 DNA sequence: TGTGCCAGCAGGGAGAGCGGGAGGGCCAACTACAATGAGCAGTTCTTC. Translated: CASRESGRANYNEQFF.

The sample holds a few counts of this clonotype. The rearrangement uses TRBV6-1 and TRBJ2-1, with 13 bases lining up with TRBD2. V trimming: 6 bases; J trimming: 10 bases; junction bases outside the gene matches: 6. The CDR3 has 14 residues. Germline values: CDR1 MNHNS, CDR2 SASEGT. The CDR3 region is CASSRLAGGGEQFF. In DNA form, the CDR3 reads TGTGCCAGCAGCCGACTAGCGGGGGGTGGGGAGCAGTTCTTC.

The rearrangement uses TRBV20-1 and TRBJ2-7; D is undetermined. V was trimmed by 1 base and J by 3 bases, leaving 7 bases between them. This CDR3 has 12 residues. The germline CDR1 and CDR2 sequences are DFQATT and SNEGSKA (reference sequence). CDR3 in DNA: TGCAGTGCTAGAGCCAGGTACTACGAGCAGTACTTC. Its protein is CSARARYYEQYF.

The V and J genes are TRBV20-1 and TRBJ2-7; no firm D call. The CDR3 consists of 13 residues. Trimming took 6 bases from V and 5 from J, leaving 17 bases between them. Germline-derived CDR1 and CDR2 are DFQATT and SNEGSKA (reference sequence). CDR3 nucleotides: TGCAGTGCCCCTGGTGGTAGACGACACGAGCAGTACTTC. Translated: CSAPGGRRHEQYF.

On this clonotype: The junction departs from germline at one end; a sequencing error may be responsible. This chain joins TRBV28 and TRBJ1-2, with 8 bases fitting TRBD1. The CDR3 is made up of 14 amino acids. Germline-derived CDR1 and CDR2 are MDHEN and SYDVKM. This chain's CDR3 is CASNSLTGEYGDTF. The CDR3 DNA is TGTGCCAGCAACTCTTTGACAGGGGAATATGGCGACACCTTC.

This clonotype was counted ten times or more. The chain combines TRBV9 with TRBJ1-2, with a tentative D call TRBD1 (6 bases). The V and J ends lost 8 bases and 4 bases respectively, with 18 bases between them. The CDR3 is 14 amino acids. Looked up from germline, CDR1 is SGDLS and CDR2 is YYNGEE. CDR3 loop: CASTQLNRVYGYTF. The CDR3 DNA sequence: TGTGCCAGTACGCAACTGAACAGGGTCTATGGCTACACCTTC.

This clonotype was seen a few times. V and J are TRBV6-9 and TRBJ2-7, with D perhaps matching TRBD2 (6 bases). The length of the CDR3 is 15 residues. The germline gives CDR1 MNHGY, CDR2 SVAAGI. Trimming cost V 6 bases and J 5 bases, with 20 bases left between them. Here the CDR3 reads CASSPSRLVTHEQYF. The DNA for the CDR3 is TGTGCCAGCAGCCCAAGCCGACTAGTAACGCACGAGCAGTACTTC.

The chain couples TRBV4-1 to TRBJ2-2, with D perhaps TRBD1 (5 bases). The CDR3 has 14 amino acids. The germline gives CDR1 MGHRA, CDR2 YSYEKL. Trimming took 3 bases from V and 6 from J, leaving 11 bases between them. CDR3 sequence (DNA): TGCGCCAGCAGCCATGCCGGACAACCCGGGGAGCTGTTTTTT. Amino acid sequence: CASSHAGQPGELFF.

J is TRBJ1-2 and V is TRBV6-5, with D perhaps TRBD1 (5 bases). V shed 2 bases and J shed 4 bases, with 14 bases lying between them. Germline assignment: CDR1 MNHEY and CDR2 SVGAGI. The CDR3 consists of 15 residues. DNA for the CDR3: TGTGCCAGCAGTTACCCAGGGTCCCCTCTCTATGGCTACACCTTC. Translated: CASSYPGSPLYGYTF.

There are a few counts of this clonotype. The V and J genes are TRBV12-3 or TRBV12-4 and TRBJ2-1; 9 bases are shared with TRBD2. The CDR3 has 16 amino acids. Trimming cost V 6 bases and J 1 base; bases outside gene matches: 7. The CDR3 sequence: CASSLSGSASYNEQFF. CDR3 DNA: TGTGCCAGCAGCCTTAGCGGGAGTGCTTCCTACAATGAGCAGTTCTTC.

The chain couples TRBV20-1 to TRBJ2-7; TRBD2 aligns across 9 bases. Germline V gene sequence: CDR1 DFQATT, CDR2 SNEGSKA (reference sequence). V lost 3 bases, J lost 2 bases, and 5 bases stayed unmatched. The CDR3 covers 14 residues. In DNA, the CDR3 is TGCAGTGCTAGTGAGCGGGGGGCCACCTACGAGCAGTACTTC. Translating gives CSASERGATYEQYF.